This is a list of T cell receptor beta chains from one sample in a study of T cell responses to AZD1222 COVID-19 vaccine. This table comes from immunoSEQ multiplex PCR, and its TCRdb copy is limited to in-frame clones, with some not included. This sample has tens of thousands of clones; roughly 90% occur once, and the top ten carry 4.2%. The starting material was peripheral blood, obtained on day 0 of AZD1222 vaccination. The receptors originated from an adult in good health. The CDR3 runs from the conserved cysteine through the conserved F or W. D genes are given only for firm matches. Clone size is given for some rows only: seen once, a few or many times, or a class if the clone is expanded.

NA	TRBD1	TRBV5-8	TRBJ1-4	TGTGCCAGCAGCCCCGGACAGGGATTACTTGTTAATGAAAAACTGTTTTTT	CASSPGQGLLVNEKLFF
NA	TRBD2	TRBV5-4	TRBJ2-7	TGTGCCAGCAGCGGTGGACTAGCGGGGGTAGGGGAGCAGTACTTC	CASSGGLAGVGEQYF
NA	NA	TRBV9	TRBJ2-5	TGTGCCAGCAGCGTAGTTGGAGAGACCCAGTACTTC	CASSVVGETQYF
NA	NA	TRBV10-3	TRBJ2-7	TGTGCCGTCACCTCAGGCCCTCCCGGGTACGAGCAGTACTTC	CAVTSGPPGYEQYF
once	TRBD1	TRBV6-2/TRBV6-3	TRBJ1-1	TGTGCCAGCAGTTCCGGGACAGCACTTGGGACTGAAGCTTTCTTT	CASSSGTALGTEAFF
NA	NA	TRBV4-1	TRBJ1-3	TGCGCCAGCAGCCAAGATCCTGCGGGGGCCCCAGGCATAGAGTTT	CASSQDPAGAPGIEF
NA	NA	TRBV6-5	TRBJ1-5	TGTGCCAGCCAAAGGGTGGGCGGCAATCAGCCCCAGCATTTT	CASQRVGGNQPQHF
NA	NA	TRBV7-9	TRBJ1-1	TGTGCCAGCAGTGAAAGGGAAATGAACACTGAAGCTTTCTTT	CASSEREMNTEAFF
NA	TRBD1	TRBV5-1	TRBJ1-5	TGCGCCAGCAGCTTGAGGACAGGGATAGGGCAGCCCCAGCATTTT	CASSLRTGIGQPQHF
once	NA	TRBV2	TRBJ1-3	TGTGCCAGCATTGGGGGAATTGGAAACACCATATATTTT	CASIGGIGNTIYF
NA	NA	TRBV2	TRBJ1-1	TGTGCCAGCACTTCGCAGGGAAACACTGAAGCTTTCTTT	CASTSQGNTEAFF
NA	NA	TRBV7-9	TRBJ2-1	TGTGCCAGCAGTCTGGAGGTCAATGAGCAGTTCTTC	CASSLEVNEQFF
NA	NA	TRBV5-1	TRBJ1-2	TGCGCCAGCAGCTTGGAGAGAACTAACTATGGCTACACCTTC	CASSLERTNYGYTF
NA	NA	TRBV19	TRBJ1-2	TGTGCCAGTAGTATATCGGGGCAGATCCCCTATGGCTACACCTTC	CASSISGQIPYGYTF
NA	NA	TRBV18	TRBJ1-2	TGTGCCAGCTCACCAGCAGAACCGGATGGCTACACCTTC	CASSPAEPDGYTF
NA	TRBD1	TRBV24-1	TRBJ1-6	TGTGCCACCAGTGATTCCCGACAGGGAACGAATTCACCCCTCCACTTT	CATSDSRQGTNSPLHF
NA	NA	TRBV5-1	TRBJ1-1	TGCGCCAGCCTCTCGAACACTGAAGCTTTCTTT	CASLSNTEAFF
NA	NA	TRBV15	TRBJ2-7	TGTGCCACCAGCAGAGATGTCGGGTACGAGCAGTACTTC	CATSRDVGYEQYF
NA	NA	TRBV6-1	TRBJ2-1	TGTGCCAGCAGTGGCCGCGGGACAGTCTCCTACAATGAGCAGTTCTTC	CASSGRGTVSYNEQFF
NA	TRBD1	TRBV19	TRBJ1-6	TGTGCCAGTAGTTCAGGACAGGGTGTGCTACCCCTCCACTTT	CASSSGQGVLPLHF
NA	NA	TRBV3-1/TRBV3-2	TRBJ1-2	TGTGCCAGCAGCCAAGATGGGGGAGTAGTCTATGGCTACACCTTC	CASSQDGGVVYGYTF
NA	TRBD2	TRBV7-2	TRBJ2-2	TGTGCCAGCAGCTTAGCAGCGGGAGCGGTCGGGGAGCTGTTTTTT	CASSLAAGAVGELFF
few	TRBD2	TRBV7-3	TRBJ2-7	TGTGCCAGCAGCTTAGTAGCGGGGGGCTCCTACGAGCAGTACTTC	CASSLVAGGSYEQYF
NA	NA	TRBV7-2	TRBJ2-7	TGTGCCAGCAGCCCCGGGACCGACGAGCAGTACTTC	CASSPGTDEQYF
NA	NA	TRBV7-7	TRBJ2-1	TGTGCCAGCAGCTTAGGGCCGACGATTTATGAGCAGTTCTTC	CASSLGPTIYEQFF
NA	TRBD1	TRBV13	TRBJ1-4	TGTGCCAGCAGCTCGCGACAGGGGGCGGGTGAAAAACTGTTTTTT	CASSSRQGAGEKLFF
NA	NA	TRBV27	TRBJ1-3	TGTGCCTCCGGGACCCCAAACACCATATATTTT	CASGTPNTIYF
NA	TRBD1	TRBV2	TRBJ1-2	TGTGCCAGCTGCCTCACGGGGACAGAATATGGCTACACCTTC	CASCLTGTEYGYTF
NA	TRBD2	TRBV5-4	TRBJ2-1	TGTGCCAGCAGCTTTAGCGGGGGGGCCTGGGCCAATGAGCAGTTCTTC	CASSFSGGAWANEQFF
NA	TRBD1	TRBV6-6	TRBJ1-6	TGTGCCAGCAGTTTCGGGACAGGGGGTGGTTCACCCCTCCACTTT	CASSFGTGGGSPLHF
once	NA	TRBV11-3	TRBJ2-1	TGTGCCAGCAGCCCCCTGGCGGCGGTAGAGCAGTTCTTC	CASSPLAAVEQFF
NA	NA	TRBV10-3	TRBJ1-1	TGTGCCATCAGTCGAGGAAACACTGAAGCTTTCTTT	CAISRGNTEAFF
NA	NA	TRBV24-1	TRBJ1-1	TGTGCCACCAGTGATCCGGGACGGCCAATGAACACTGAAGCTTTCTTT	CATSDPGRPMNTEAFF
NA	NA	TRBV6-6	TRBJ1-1	TGTGCCAGCAGCCCACGAGGGACGGACACTGAAGCTTTCTTT	CASSPRGTDTEAFF
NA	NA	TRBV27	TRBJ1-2	TGTGCCAGCAGTTTATCGGTTCCTGGTTCTAACTATGGCTACACCTTC	CASSLSVPGSNYGYTF
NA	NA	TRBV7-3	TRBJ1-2	TGTGCCAGCAGCTTCGCAGGGCGCGGGGGCTACACCTTC	CASSFAGRGGYTF
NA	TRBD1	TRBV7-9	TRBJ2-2	TGTGCCAGCAGCTGGGGACAGGACACCGGGGAGCTGTTTTTT	CASSWGQDTGELFF
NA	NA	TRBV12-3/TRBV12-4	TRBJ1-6	TGTGCCAGCAGCACAGGGAATTCACCCCTCCACTTT	CASSTGNSPLHF
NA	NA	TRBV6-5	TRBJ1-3	TGTGCCAGTACCCCCCCGGGGGGTGGAAACACCATATATTTT	CASTPPGGGNTIYF
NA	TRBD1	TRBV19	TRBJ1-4	TGTGCCAGTAGTCCCAACAGGGGCGATGGGGAAAAACTGTTTTTT	CASSPNRGDGEKLFF
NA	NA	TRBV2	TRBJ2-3	TGTGCCAGCAGTGAGGTGGGGATCACAGATACGCAGTATTTT	CASSEVGITDTQYF
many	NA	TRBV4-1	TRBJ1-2	TGCGCCAGCAGCCAAGATGGGCCAGGTAGCTATGGCTACACCTTC	CASSQDGPGSYGYTF
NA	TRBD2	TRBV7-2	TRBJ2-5	TGTGCCAGCAGCCGGACTAGTTCGGAGACCCAGTACTTC	CASSRTSSETQYF
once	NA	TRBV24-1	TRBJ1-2	TGTGCCACCAGTGAAGGGCCTAACTATGGCTACACCTTC	CATSEGPNYGYTF
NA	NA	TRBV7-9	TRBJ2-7	TGTGCCAGCAGCCGTACGGGGGCCGAGCAGTACTTC	CASSRTGAEQYF
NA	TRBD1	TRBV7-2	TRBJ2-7	TGTGCCAGCAGCTTAGACCCGGCCGGGACAGGGGGCGAGCAGTACTTC	CASSLDPAGTGGEQYF
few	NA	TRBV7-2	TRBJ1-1	TGTGCCAGCAGCTTAGGAGGGAGTCCTGAAGCTTTCTTT	CASSLGGSPEAFF
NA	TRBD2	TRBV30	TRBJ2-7	TGTGCCTTCCCGCGCCCGGGGGGCTACGAGCAGTACTTC	CAFPRPGGYEQYF
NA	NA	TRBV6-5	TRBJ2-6	TGTGCCAGCCTCCTATATCCCAACGTCCTGACTTTC	CASLLYPNVLTF
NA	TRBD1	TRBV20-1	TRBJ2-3	TGCAGTGCTAGTCAAGGGGGCGACACAGATACGCAGTATTTT	CSASQGGDTDTQYF
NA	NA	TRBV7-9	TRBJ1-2	TGTGCCAGCAGCTCGGGACCTGATGGCTACACCTTC	CASSSGPDGYTF
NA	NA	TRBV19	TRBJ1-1	TGTGCCAGCGCGGGGTCAGTCTGGACTGAAGCTTTCTTT	CASAGSVWTEAFF
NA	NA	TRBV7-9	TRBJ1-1	TGTGCCAGCAGCCCGGGACACCCGAACACTGAAGCTTTCTTT	CASSPGHPNTEAFF
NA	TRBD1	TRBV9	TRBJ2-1	TGTGCCAGCAACGACCGGGACAGTAACAATGAGCAGTTCTTC	CASNDRDSNNEQFF
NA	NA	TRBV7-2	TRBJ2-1	TGTGCCAGCAGCTTAGCTCCAGGTGGAAGCAATGAGCAGTTCTTC	CASSLAPGGSNEQFF